One sample yielded the 22 T cell receptor beta chains listed below, sequenced in a study of PD-L1 blockade in urothelial cancer. Profiling relied on immunoSEQ multiplex PCR, and the TCRdb table lists in-frame clones only, not all of them. The sample gives around 70,000 clones, 85% to 90% of which show up once; 4.5% is in the top ten. The time point denotes: pretreatment peripheral blood. The sequenced sample was PBMCs, obtained around atezolizumab (anti-PD-L1) treatment. The source is a man in his sixties or seventies with urothelial cancer.

The chain employs TRBV5-1 and TRBJ2-1, with 7 bases matching TRBD2. There are 17 residues in the CDR3. Losses at the gene ends were 0 bases for V and 7 bases for J; bases not matched to a gene: 13. Germline CDR1 is SGHRS and CDR2 is YFSETQ. The CDR3 protein is CASSLGGDSGGGNEQFF. In DNA form, the CDR3 reads TGCGCCAGCAGCTTGGGGGGCGACTCGGGAGGAGGGAATGAGCAGTTCTTC.

The CDR3 DNA reads TGTGCCAGCAGTCCTCAGGGGTCGGACAATGAGCAGTTCTTC. The encoded protein is CASSPQGSDNEQFF. The gene calls are TRBV6-5 and TRBJ2-1, with D tentatively TRBD1 (6 bases). Trimming pared 5 bases from V and 5 bases from J, leaving 13 bases between. The V gene's germline CDR1 is MNHEY and CDR2 SVGAGI. The CDR3 loop spans 14 amino acids.

This clone has only one observation. A much more abundant neighbour one base away suggests this may be a read error. The same CDR3 arises from other DNA sequences in this sample as well. This chain joins TRBV5-1 and TRBJ2-3, with 13 bases identical to TRBD2. Looked up from germline, CDR1 is SGHRS and CDR2 is YFSETQ. The CDR3 runs to 15 residues. Unmatched junction bases numbered 3, after V lost 4 bases and J lost 4 bases. CDR3 coding DNA: TGCGCCAGCAGCCCAGGACTAGCGGGAGCAGATACGCAGTATTTT. Protein: CASSPGLAGADTQYF.

The chain recombines TRBV27 with TRBJ2-2, with 8 positions matching TRBD1. The CDR3 runs to 16 residues. Per the germline V gene, CDR1 is MNHEY and CDR2 is SMNVEV (reference sequence). The V segment lost 8 bases and the J segment 4 bases; nucleotides outside the gene matches: 12. CDR3 sequence: CASGPDRGWGTGELFF. The CDR3 nucleotides read TGTGCCAGCGGACCTGACAGGGGATGGGGCACCGGGGAGCTGTTTTTT.

This chain uses TRBV5-1 with TRBJ2-7, with D perhaps TRBD1 (7 bases). Germline assignment: CDR1 SGHRS and CDR2 YFSETQ. V shed 0 bases and J shed 5 bases, with 15 bases lying between them. This CDR3 spans 15 amino acids. The CDR3 here is CASSLAGRGDHEQYF. DNA for the CDR3: TGCGCCAGCAGCTTGGCGGGCAGGGGGGATCACGAGCAGTACTTC.

This chain links TRBV5-1 with TRBJ2-7; D uncertain. Germline V lookup: CDR1 SGHRS, CDR2 YFSETQ. The length of the CDR3 is 14 residues. V was shortened by 0 bases and J by 0 bases, with 7 bases between the two germline ends. The CDR3: CASSLGADSYEQYF. The CDR3 DNA is TGCGCCAGCAGCTTGGGCGCCGACTCCTACGAGCAGTACTTC.

This clone came up a few times. The rearrangement links TRBV7-3 to TRBJ1-2; D is perhaps TRBD1 (6 bases). V was clipped by 0 bases and J by 2 bases, with 7 bases between them. The germline CDR1 and CDR2 sequences are SGHTA and FQGTGA. The CDR3 consists of 14 residues. The CDR3 region has the DNA TGTGCCAGCAGCTTAACAGGGACAAACTATGGCTACACCTTC. Its translation: CASSLTGTNYGYTF.

The chain has TRBV28 and TRBJ1-2, with 8 bases fitting TRBD1. The CDR3 loop spans 16 amino acids. CDR1 MDHEN and CDR2 SYDVKM come from the germline V gene. Unmatched junction bases numbered 16, after V lost 5 bases and J lost 8 bases. The chain's CDR3 is CASSDYTGTGGRGYTF. The CDR3 DNA sequence: TGTGCCAGCAGTGATTATACTGGGACAGGCGGTCGGGGCTACACCTTC.

The chain carries TRBV7-9 and TRBJ2-5, with TRBD2 matching over 10 bases. V lost 3 bases to trimming and J lost 4 bases; unmatched junction nucleotides: 11. The CDR3 extends over 17 amino acids. The germline gives CDR1 SEHNR, CDR2 FQNEAQ (reference sequence). The CDR3 reads CASSFPKREGQGETQYF. CDR3 nucleotides: TGTGCCAGCAGCTTCCCAAAGCGGGAGGGCCAAGGAGAGACCCAGTACTTC. Full variable domain (rest looked up from reference TRBV7-9 and TRBJ2-5): DTGVSQNPRHKITKRGQNVTFRCDPISEHNRLYWYRQTLGQGPEFLTYFQNEAQLEKSRLLSDRFSAERPKGSFSTLEIQRTEQGDSAMYLCASSFPKREGQGETQYFGPGTRLLVL.

V and J are TRBV5-8 and TRBJ1-4; 8 bases line up with TRBD1. The J segment lost 0 bases and the V segment lost 7 bases, leaving 5 bases of the junction unmatched. This CDR3 is 15 amino acids long. CDR1 and CDR2 (germline): SGHTS, YDEGEE. DNA for the CDR3: TGTGCCAGCGGGACAGGAGATACAACTAATGAAAAACTGTTTTTT. This gives the protein CASGTGDTTNEKLFF.

This sequence joins TRBV7-8 and TRBJ2-1; 12 nucleotides agree with TRBD2. Losses at the gene ends were 4 bases for V and 7 bases for J; bases not matched to a gene: 17. Germline V CDR1 and CDR2: SGHVS, FQNEAQ. This CDR3 comprises 19 residues. CDR3 coding DNA: TGTGCCAGCAGCTCCTATGTCACTAGCGGGAGGATGTGGGGGAATGAGCAGTTCTTC. It translates to CASSSYVTSGRMWGNEQFF. The variable domain in full, with the rest retrieved from reference TRBV7-8 and TRBJ2-1, is GAGVSQSPRYKVAKRGQDVALRCDPISGHVSLFWYQQALGQGPEFLTYFQNEAQLDKSGLPSDRFFAERPEGSVSTLKIQRTQQEDSAVYLCASSSYVTSGRMWGNEQFFGPGTRLTVL.

The V gene is TRBV28, the J gene TRBJ1-1; 8 bases fit TRBD1. The ends lost 7 bases at V and 3 bases at J; junction bases unmatched: 16. The CDR3 runs 17 residues. Germline assignment: CDR1 MDHEN and CDR2 SYDVKM. As DNA, the CDR3 is TGTGCCAGCATCCTCCAGGGGGCAGCGAAAAGGTACACTGAAGCTTTCTTT. Amino acids: CASILQGAAKRYTEAFF.

The V and J genes are TRBV11-2 and TRBJ2-7; TRBD2 matches at 12 bases. V lost 1 base and J lost 6; bases outside the gene matches: 4. The CDR3 consists of 15 residues. Germline CDR1 and CDR2: SGHAT and FQNNGV. CDR3 sequence: CASSLATSGSFEQYF. DNA for the CDR3: TGTGCCAGCAGCTTAGCGACTAGCGGGAGTTTCGAGCAGTACTTC.

The J gene is TRBJ2-7, the V gene TRBV6-1; D remains ambiguous. Trimming took 0 bases from V and 2 from J, leaving 11 bases between them. The CDR3 covers 15 residues. In germline, CDR1 is MNHNS, CDR2 SASEGT. This CDR3 reads CASSEAPAVAYEQYF. DNA of the CDR3: TGTGCCAGCAGTGAAGCGCCTGCGGTTGCCTACGAGCAGTACTTC.

The chain couples TRBV30 to TRBJ1-4, with TRBD1 matching 8 bases. The CDR3 has 14 amino acids. V gave up 2 bases and J gave up 7 bases; unmatched junction bases: 6. The germline V gene has CDR1 GTSNPN and CDR2 SVGIG (reference sequence). The DNA of the CDR3 is TGTGCCTGGAGTCGTGACAGGGGAAGTGAAAAACTGTTTTTT. Its protein is CAWSRDRGSEKLFF.

The chain recombines TRBV5-4 with TRBJ1-3; D not resolved. This CDR3 spans 12 amino acids. The ends were cut back, 1 base at V and 11 bases at J, with 10 bases in the middle. Germline CDR1 and CDR2: SGHNT and YYREEE (reference sequence). The CDR3 sequence is CASSLTEGPIYF. The CDR3 bases are TGTGCCAGCAGCTTGACAGAGGGCCCCATATATTTT. Full variable domain (remainder filled in from reference TRBV5-4 and TRBJ1-3): ETGVTQSPTHLIKTRGQQVTLRCSSQSGHNTVSWYQQALGQGPQFIFQYYREEENGRGNFPPRFSGLQFPNYSSELNVNALELDDSALYLCASSLTEGPIYFGEGSWLTVV.

The CDR3 loop is CASSPPLANEQFF. The DNA of the CDR3 is TGCGCCAGCAGCCCCCCTTTAGCCAATGAGCAGTTCTTC. The rearrangement links TRBV5-1 to TRBJ2-1, with unresolved D. The V gene lost 4 bases and the J gene lost 6 bases, with 11 bases spanning the gap. Germline CDR1 reads SGHRS; CDR2 reads YFSETQ. The CDR3 has 13 amino acids.

This clone was counted a single time. This rearrangement joins TRBV19 to TRBJ2-4; D is possibly TRBD2 (6 bases). V lost 4 bases and J 2 bases, leaving 24 bases between the germline ends. The CDR3 runs 19 residues. Germline lookup yields CDR1 LNHDA and CDR2 SQIVND (reference sequence). The CDR3 nucleotides are TGTGCCAGTAGTACCCCCCCCGGGCGGGACCCTCCGCCCAAAAACATTCAGTACTTC. Amino acid sequence: CASSTPPGRDPPPKNIQYF.

This rearrangement joins TRBV5-1 to TRBJ2-1; 9 bases match TRBD1. V dropped 1 base and J dropped 7; count of bases not matched to a gene: 15. The CDR3 contains 18 residues. Germline CDR1 is SGHRS and CDR2 is YFSETQ. CDR3 in amino acids: CASSLSTGGSGGGNEQFF. CDR3 nucleotides: TGCGCCAGCAGCTTGAGTACAGGGGGCTCGGGCGGGGGTAATGAGCAGTTCTTC.

This clone appeared a few times. This chain links TRBV10-2 with TRBJ1-2, with 8 bases aligning to TRBD1. The CDR3 is 13 residues long. Germline values: CDR1 WSHSY, CDR2 SAAADI. Trimming cost V 5 bases and J 2 bases; bases outside gene matches: 1. The CDR3 DNA reads TGCGCCAGCAGTCCAGGGGGCAACTATGGCTACACCTTC. As protein: CASSPGGNYGYTF.

This clone was counted a single time. V and J are TRBV7-2 and TRBJ1-1, with TRBD1 matching 8 bases. Germline V gives CDR1 SGHTA, CDR2 FQGNSA. V lost 5 bases to trimming and J lost 4 bases; unmatched junction nucleotides: 12. This CDR3 spans 16 amino acids. DNA of the CDR3: TGTGCCAGCAGCGTCCCCCAGGGGGCGCTCGGCACTGAAGCTTTCTTT. This encodes CASSVPQGALGTEAFF.

The rearrangement uses TRBV5-1 and TRBJ2-5; 7 bases are a match to TRBD1. This CDR3 contains 14 residues. Looked up from germline, CDR1 is SGHRS and CDR2 is YFSETQ. V dropped 3 bases and J dropped 1; count of bases not matched to a gene: 3. Written as DNA, the CDR3 is TGCGCCAGCAGCTGGGGACAGAGCCAAGAGACCCAGTACTTC. Translation: CASSWGQSQETQYF. The complete variable domain, with remaining parts taken from reference TRBV5-1 and TRBJ2-5, reads KAGVTQTPRYLIKTRGQQVTLSCSPISGHRSVSWYQQTPGQGLQFLFEYFSETQRNKGNFPGRFSGRQFSNSRSEMNVSTLELGDSALYLCASSWGQSQETQYFGPGTRLLVL.